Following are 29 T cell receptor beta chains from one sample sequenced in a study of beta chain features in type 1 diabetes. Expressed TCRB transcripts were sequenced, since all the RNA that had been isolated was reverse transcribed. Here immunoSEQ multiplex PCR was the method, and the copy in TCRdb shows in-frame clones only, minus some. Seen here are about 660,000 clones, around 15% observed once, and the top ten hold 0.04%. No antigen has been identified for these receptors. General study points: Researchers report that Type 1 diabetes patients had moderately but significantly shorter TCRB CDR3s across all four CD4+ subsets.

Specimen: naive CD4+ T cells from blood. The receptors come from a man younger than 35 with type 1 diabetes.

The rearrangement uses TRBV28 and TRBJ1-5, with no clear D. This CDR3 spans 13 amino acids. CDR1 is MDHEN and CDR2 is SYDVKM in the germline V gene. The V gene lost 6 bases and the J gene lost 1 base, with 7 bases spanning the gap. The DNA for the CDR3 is TGTGCCAGCAGGGTAATGAGCAATCAGCCCCAGCATTTT. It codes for CASRVMSNQPQHF.

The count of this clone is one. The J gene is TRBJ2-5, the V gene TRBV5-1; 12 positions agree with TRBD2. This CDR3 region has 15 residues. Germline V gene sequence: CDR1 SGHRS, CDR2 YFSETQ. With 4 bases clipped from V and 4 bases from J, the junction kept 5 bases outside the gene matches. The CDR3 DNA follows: TGCGCCAGCAGCCCGACGGGACTAGCGGGAGAGACCCAGTACTTC. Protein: CASSPTGLAGETQYF.

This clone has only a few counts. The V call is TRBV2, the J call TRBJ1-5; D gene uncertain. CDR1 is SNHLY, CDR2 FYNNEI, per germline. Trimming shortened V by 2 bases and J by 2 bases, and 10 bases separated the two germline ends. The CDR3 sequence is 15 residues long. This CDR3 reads CASSEMTLGNQPQHF. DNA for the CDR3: TGTGCCAGCAGTGAAATGACGCTTGGCAATCAGCCCCAGCATTTT.

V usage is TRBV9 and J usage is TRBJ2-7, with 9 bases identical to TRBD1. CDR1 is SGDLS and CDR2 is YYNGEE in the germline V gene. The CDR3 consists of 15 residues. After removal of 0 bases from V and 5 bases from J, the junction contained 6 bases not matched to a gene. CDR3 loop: CASSVGGQGTDEQYF. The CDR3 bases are TGTGCCAGCAGCGTAGGGGGACAGGGTACCGACGAGCAGTACTTC.

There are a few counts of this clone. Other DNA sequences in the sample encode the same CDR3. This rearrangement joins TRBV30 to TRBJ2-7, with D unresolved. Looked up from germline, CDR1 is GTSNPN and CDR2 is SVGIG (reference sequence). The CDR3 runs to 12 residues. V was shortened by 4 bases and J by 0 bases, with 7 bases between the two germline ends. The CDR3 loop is CAWTGSSYEQYF. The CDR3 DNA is TGTGCCTGGACCGGAAGCTCCTACGAGCAGTACTTC.

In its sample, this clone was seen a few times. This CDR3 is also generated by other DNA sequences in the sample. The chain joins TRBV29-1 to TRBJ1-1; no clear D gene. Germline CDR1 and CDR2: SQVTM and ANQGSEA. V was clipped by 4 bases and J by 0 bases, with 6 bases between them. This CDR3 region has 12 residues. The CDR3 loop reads CSVVRVNTEAFF. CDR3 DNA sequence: TGCAGCGTTGTACGAGTGAACACTGAAGCTTTCTTT.

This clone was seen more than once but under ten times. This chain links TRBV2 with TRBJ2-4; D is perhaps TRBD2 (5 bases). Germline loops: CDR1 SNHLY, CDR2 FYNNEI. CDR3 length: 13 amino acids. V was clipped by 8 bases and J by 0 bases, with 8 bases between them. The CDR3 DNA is TGTGCCAGCTTTGGACTAGCCAAAAACATTCAGTACTTC. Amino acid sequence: CASFGLAKNIQYF. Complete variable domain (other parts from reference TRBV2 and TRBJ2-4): EPEVTQTPSHQVTQMGQEVILRCVPISNHLYFYWYRQILGQKVEFLVSFYNNEISEKSEIFDDQFSVERPDGSNFTLKIRSTKLEDSAMYFCASFGLAKNIQYFGAGTRLSVL.

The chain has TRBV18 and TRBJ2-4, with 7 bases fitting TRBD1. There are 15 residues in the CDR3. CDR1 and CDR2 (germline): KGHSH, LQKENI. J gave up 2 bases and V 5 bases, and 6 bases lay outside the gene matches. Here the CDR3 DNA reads TGTGCCAGCTCAGAATCGGGACAGTCCAAAAACATTCAGTACTTC. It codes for CASSESGQSKNIQYF.

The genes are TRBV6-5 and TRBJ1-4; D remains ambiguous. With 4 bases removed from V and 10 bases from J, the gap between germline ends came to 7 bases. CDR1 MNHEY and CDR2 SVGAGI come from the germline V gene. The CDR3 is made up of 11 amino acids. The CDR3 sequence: CASSSRGKLFF. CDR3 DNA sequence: TGTGCCAGCAGTTCTCGGGGAAAACTGTTTTTT.

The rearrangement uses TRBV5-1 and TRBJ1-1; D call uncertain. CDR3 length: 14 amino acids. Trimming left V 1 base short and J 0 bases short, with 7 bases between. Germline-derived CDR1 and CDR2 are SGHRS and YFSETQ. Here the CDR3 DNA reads TGCGCCAGCAGCTTGAGTCTACTGAACACTGAAGCTTTCTTT. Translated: CASSLSLLNTEAFF.

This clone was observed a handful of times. The CDR3, as DNA: TGTGCCAGCAGTGGGGAAGTGGGAGCTTTCTTT. Translation gives CASSGEVGAFF. The chain is built from TRBV25-1 and TRBJ1-1, with D unclear. Germline V lookup: CDR1 MGHDK, CDR2 SYGVNS. This CDR3 has 11 residues. The germline V and J ends were trimmed by 4 bases and 10 bases, with 10 bases remaining between them.

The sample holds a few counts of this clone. The CDR3 here is CASSQEALAGGPGETQYF. CDR3 nucleotide sequence: TGCGCCAGCAGCCAAGAGGCGCTAGCGGGGGGGCCAGGGGAGACCCAGTACTTC. The chain uses TRBV4-3 and TRBJ2-5; TRBD2 matches 12 bases. This CDR3 comprises 18 residues. V trimming: 0 bases; J trimming: 5 bases; junction bases outside the gene matches: 10. Germline values: CDR1 LGHNA, CDR2 YSLEER.

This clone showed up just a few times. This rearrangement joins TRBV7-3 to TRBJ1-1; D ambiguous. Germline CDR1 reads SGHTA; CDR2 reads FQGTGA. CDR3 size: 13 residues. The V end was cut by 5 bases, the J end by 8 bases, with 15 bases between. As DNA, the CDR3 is TGTGCCAGCAGCCTCTATGACGGATCGGAAGCTTTCTTT. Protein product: CASSLYDGSEAFF.

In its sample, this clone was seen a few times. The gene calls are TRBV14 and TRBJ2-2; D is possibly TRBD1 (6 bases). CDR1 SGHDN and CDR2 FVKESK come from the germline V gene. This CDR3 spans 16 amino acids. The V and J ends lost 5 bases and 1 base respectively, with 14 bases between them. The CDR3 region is CASSGSRGRNTGELFF. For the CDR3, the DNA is TGTGCCAGCAGCGGTTCAAGGGGGAGGAACACCGGGGAGCTGTTTTTT.

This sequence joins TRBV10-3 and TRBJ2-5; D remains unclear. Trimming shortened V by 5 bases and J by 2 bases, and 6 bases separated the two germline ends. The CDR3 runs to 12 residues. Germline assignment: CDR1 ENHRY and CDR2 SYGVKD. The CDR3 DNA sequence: TGTGCCATCAGTAGTGGGCAAGAGACCCAGTACTTC. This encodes CAISSGQETQYF.

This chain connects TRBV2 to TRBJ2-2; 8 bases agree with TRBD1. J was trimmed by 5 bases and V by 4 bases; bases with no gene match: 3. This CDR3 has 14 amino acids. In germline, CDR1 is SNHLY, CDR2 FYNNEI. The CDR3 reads CASSGTGRTGELFF. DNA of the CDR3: TGTGCCAGCAGTGGGACAGGGAGGACCGGGGAGCTGTTTTTT.

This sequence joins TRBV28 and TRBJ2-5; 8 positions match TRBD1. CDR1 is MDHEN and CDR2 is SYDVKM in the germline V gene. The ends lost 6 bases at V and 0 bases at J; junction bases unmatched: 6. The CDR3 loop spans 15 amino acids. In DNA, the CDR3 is TGTGCCAGCAGCCCACGGACAGGGTACCAAGAGACCCAGTACTTC. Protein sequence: CASSPRTGYQETQYF. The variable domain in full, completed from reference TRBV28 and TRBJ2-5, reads DVKVTQSSRYLVKRTGEKVFLECVQDMDHENMFWYRQDPGLGLRLIYFSYDVKMKEKGDIPEGYSVSREKKERFSLILESASTNQTSMYLCASSPRTGYQETQYFGPGTRLLVL.

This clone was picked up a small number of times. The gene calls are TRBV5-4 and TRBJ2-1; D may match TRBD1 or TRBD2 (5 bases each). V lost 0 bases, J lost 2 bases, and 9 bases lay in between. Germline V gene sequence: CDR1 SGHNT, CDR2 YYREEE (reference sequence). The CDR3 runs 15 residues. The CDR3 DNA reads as TGTGCCAGCAGCTTGGCGAGAGGGGCCTACAATGAGCAGTTCTTC. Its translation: CASSLARGAYNEQFF.

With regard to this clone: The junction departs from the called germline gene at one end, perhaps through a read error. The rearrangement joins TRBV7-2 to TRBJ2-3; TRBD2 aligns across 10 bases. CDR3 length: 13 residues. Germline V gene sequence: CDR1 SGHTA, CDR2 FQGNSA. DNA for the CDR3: TGTGCCAGCAGCCTAGCGGGGGATGGTACGCAGTATTTT. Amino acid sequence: CASSLAGDGTQYF. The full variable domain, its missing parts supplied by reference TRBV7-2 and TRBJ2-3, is GAGVSQSPSNKVTEKGKDVELRCDPISGHTALYWYRQSLGQGLEFLIYFQGNSAPDKSGLPSDRFSAERTGGSVSTLTIQRTQQEDSAVYLCASSLAGDGTQYFGPGTRLTVL.

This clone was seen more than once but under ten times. The CDR3 sequence is CASSLASGRENEQFF. Here the CDR3 DNA reads TGTGCCAGCAGCTTGGCTAGCGGGAGGGAAAATGAGCAGTTCTTC. The genes are TRBV5-4 and TRBJ2-1, with 12 bases identical to TRBD2. V trimming: 0 bases; J trimming: 7 bases; junction bases outside the gene matches: 2. Germline CDR1 and CDR2: SGHNT and YYREEE (reference sequence). The CDR3 runs 15 residues. Full variable domain (remainder filled in from reference TRBV5-4 and TRBJ2-1): ETGVTQSPTHLIKTRGQQVTLRCSSQSGHNTVSWYQQALGQGPQFIFQYYREEENGRGNFPPRFSGLQFPNYSSELNVNALELDDSALYLCASSLASGRENEQFFGPGTRLTVL.

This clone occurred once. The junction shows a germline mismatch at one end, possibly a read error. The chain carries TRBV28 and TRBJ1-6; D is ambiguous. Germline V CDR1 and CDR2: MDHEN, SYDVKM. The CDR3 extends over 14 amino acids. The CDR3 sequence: CASSLVGGNSPLHF. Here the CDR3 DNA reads TGTGCCAGCAGTTTGGTGGGTGGTAATTCTCCCCTCCACTTT.

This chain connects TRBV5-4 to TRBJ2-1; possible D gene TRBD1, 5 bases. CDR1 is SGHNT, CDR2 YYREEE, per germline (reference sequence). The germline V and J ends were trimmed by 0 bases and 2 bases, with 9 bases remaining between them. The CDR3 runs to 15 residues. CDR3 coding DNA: TGTGCCAGCAGCTTGGGGCAGGGCACCTACAATGAGCAGTTCTTC. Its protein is CASSLGQGTYNEQFF.

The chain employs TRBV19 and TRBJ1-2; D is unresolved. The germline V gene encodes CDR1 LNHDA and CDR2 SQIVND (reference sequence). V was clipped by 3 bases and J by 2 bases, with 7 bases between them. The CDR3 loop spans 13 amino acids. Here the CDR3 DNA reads TGTGCCAGTAGTATTGACGGAAACTATGGCTACACCTTC. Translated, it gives CASSIDGNYGYTF.

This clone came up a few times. CDR3 DNA: TGTGCCAGCAGTTACTCGATTACTAGCGGGGGGTTCGAGCAGTTCTTC. It translates to CASSYSITSGGFEQFF. The chain carries TRBV6-5 and TRBJ2-1; 12 nucleotides match TRBD2. Per the germline V gene, CDR1 is MNHEY and CDR2 is SVGAGI. There are 16 residues in the CDR3. J was trimmed by 10 bases and V by 0 bases; bases with no gene match: 7.

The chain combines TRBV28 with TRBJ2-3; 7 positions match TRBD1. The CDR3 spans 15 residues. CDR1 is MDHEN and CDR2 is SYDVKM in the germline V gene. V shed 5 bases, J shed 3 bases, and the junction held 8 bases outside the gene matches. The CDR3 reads CASSLRQGVTDTQYF. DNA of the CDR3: TGTGCCAGCAGTCTTAGACAGGGTGTAACAGATACGCAGTATTTT.

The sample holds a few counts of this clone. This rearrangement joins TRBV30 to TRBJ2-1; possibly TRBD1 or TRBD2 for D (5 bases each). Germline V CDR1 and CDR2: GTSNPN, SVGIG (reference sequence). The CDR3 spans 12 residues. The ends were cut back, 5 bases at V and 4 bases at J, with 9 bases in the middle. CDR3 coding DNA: TGTGCCTGGGGGGGAACTTACAATGAGCAGTTCTTC. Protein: CAWGGTYNEQFF.

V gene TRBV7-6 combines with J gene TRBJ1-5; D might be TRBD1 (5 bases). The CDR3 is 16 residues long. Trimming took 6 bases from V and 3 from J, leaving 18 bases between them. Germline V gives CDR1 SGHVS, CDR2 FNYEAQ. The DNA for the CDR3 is TGTGCCAGCAGTTCCGGAAGGGACCAGTCCAATCAGCCCCAGCATTTT. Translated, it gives CASSSGRDQSNQPQHF.

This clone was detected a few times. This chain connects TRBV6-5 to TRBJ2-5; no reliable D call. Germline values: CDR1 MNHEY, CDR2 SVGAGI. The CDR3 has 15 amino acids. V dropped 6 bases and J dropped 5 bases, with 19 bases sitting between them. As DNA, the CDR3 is TGTGCCAGCAGGCGCAAAGTCACGATCGGGGAGACCCAGTACTTC. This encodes CASRRKVTIGETQYF.

CDR3 nucleotides: TGTGCCATCAGTGAGGGGCAGCAGACAGATACGCAGTATTTT. This codes for CAISEGQQTDTQYF. The V gene is TRBV10-3, the J gene TRBJ2-3; D uncertain. The ends were cut back, 2 bases at V and 3 bases at J, with 9 bases in the middle. Germline lookup yields CDR1 ENHRY and CDR2 SYGVKD. This CDR3 comprises 14 residues.